This T cell receptor (beta chain) was found in a study of T-cell reconstitution after alpha-beta-depleted transplantation in children. Unique molecular identifiers were incorporated during preparation of the TCRbeta library. TCRdb reprocessed the PCR reads with MiXCR, giving one entry per CDR3 protein. The sample consists of more than 450,000 distinct CDR3 sequences, 15% to 20% of them appearing once. The germline V gene encodes CDR1 SGDLS and CDR2 YYNGEE. V gave up 7 bases and J gave up 3 bases; unmatched junction bases: 8. CDR3 length: 14 residues. This TCR was sampled from a human donor who donated a stem cell graft to a child with acute lymphoblastic leukemia. The V gene is TRBV9, the J gene TRBJ2-3; TRBD2 agrees at 7 bases. Sequenced material: PBMCs from the stem cell graft donor, taken from the stem cell graft. In DNA form, the CDR3 reads TGTGCCAGCGCGACTAGCTTACGGACAGATACGCAGTATTTT. Its translation: CASATSLRTDTQYF.